This TCR beta chain was sequenced for a study of blood T cells in healthy people across ages. Each individual donor underwent a draw of ten milliliters of peripheral blood. Every sample yielded at least 6 million isolated PBMCs. The CDR3 spans 16 residues. With V trimmed by 3 bases and J by 8 bases, 7 bases remained unmatched. Germline lookup yields CDR1 ENHRY and CDR2 SYGVKD. Findings and caveats of the study: Long-lived donors exceeded aged donors in naive CD4+ cells and diversity.

In the case of this clonotype: Its cognate antigen is unknown.

PCR was performed a second time for 7 to 11 cycles using a sample-barcoded 5' primer and a J-beta primer mix. TCRdb passed the 5' RACE reads through MiXCR, listing each CDR3 protein once. The sample has some 1 million distinct CDR3 sequences; around 43% are singletons. The receptor was derived from a woman aged 55-69 years in good health. The sample consisted of blood. The chain has TRBV10-3 and TRBJ2-1; 13 bases match TRBD2. CDR3 sequence reads: CAISEPGLAGLYEQFF. The CDR3 nucleotides read TGTGCCATCAGTGAACCGGGACTAGCGGGACTGTATGAGCAGTTCTTC.